The sequence of this T cell receptor (beta chain) was determined in a study of shared clonotypes between healthy human individuals. Looked up from germline, CDR1 is MDHEN and CDR2 is SYDVKM. The CDR3 has 15 residues. The V gene lost 6 bases and the J gene lost 5 bases, with 19 bases spanning the gap. The test was conducted at deep level. Evenly divided among several immunoSEQ plates was the genomic DNA of each subset. Here immunoSEQ multiplex PCR was the method, and the copy in TCRdb shows in-frame clones only, minus some. The data contain roughly 2,500,000 clones, under 95% of them singletons. General study points: Naive subsets generally had larger estimated richness than memory subsets. Compared with clonotypes that all four donors shared, non-shared clonotypes had lower generation probabilities.

This clone was recorded a few times. Its matching antigen is unknown. Sequenced input: naive CD4+ T cells from PBMCs. Stated subset: CD45RA+ positively selected. J is TRBJ1-1 and V is TRBV28; possible D gene TRBD1, 5 bases. The sequence was obtained from a man between 18 and 29 years old in good health. Some clones in this sample may be carry-over from other donors' samples. As DNA, the CDR3 is TGTGCCAGCAGCCGTGGCGGGGCACGAGGGACTGAAGCTTTCTTT. Translated: CASSRGGARGTEAFF.